Listed here is a single T cell receptor (beta chain). The DNA is left out, because the CDR3 cannot be placed on it with certainty; the CDR3 is given as TCRdb lists it. The germline V gene has CDR1 LGHDT and CDR2 YNNKEL (reference sequence). The CDR3 extends over 14 residues, inclusive of both ends. The entry originates in a study of blood T cell repertoires in COVID-19. Overall study: From the United States, Italy and Spain came samples of acute and convalescent COVID-19.

TCRdb's table, derived via immunoSEQ multiplex PCR, lists solely in-frame clones and lacks some. The table lists 90,000 or so clones, roughly 86% of them singletons. This chain joins TRBV3-1 (or the pseudogene TRBV3-2) and TRBJ1-1; TRBD1 is the table's D call, not checked against the DNA. The sample comprised peripheral blood. This TCR was sampled from a human donor in a cohort sampled during active COVID-19. CDR3 sequence reads: CASSHSEGTLKLSF.